This T cell receptor beta chain was captured by sequencing in a study of CD8 T cells in Susac syndrome. Study results and caveats: That the number of individuals in its TCR sequencing and HLA analysis was relatively small was acknowledged by the study.

Concerning this clonotype itself: Antigen: not known.

V lost 2 bases, J lost 3 bases, and 9 bases stayed unmatched. The CDR3 totals 17 residues. Germline lookup yields CDR1 SGHNT and CDR2 YYREEE (reference sequence). The authors sequenced TCR beta from blood CD8+ and CD4+ T cells. In contrast to the negatively isolated CD8+ and CD4+ T cells, TEMRA cells were FACS-enriched. RNA in amounts of roughly 0.5 to 1 ug was reverse transcribed with random hexamers. Amplification of TCR beta CDR3 by immunoSEQ multiplex PCR spanned 54 Vbeta and 13 Jbeta. TCRdb called the immunoSEQ multiplex PCR reads again in MiXCR, with one record for every CDR3 protein. The repertoire has some 120,000 distinct CDR3 sequences, roughly 92% of them found once; the top ten carry roughly 0.095%.

Sequences were obtained from CD4+ T cells from PBMCs. The clonotype was recovered from a human donor in good health. V is TRBV5-4 and J is TRBJ2-1; 9 nucleotides line up with TRBD2. The DNA for the CDR3 is TGTGCCAGCAGCTTTGGTACTAGCGGGTTGGGCTACAATGAGCAGTTCTTC. Its protein product is CASSFGTSGLGYNEQFF.